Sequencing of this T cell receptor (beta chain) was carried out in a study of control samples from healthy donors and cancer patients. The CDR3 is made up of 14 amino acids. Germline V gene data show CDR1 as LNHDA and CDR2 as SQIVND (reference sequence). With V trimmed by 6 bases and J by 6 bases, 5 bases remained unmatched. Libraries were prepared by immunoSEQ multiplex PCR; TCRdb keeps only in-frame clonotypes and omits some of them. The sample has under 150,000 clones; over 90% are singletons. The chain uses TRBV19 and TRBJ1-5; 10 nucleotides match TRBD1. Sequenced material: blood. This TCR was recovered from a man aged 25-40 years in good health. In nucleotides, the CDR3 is TGTGCCAGTAGAGGGGGACAGGGGAGTCAGCCCCAGCATTTT. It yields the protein CASRGGQGSQPQHF.